The 15 T cell receptor beta chains presented below share a single source sample, sequenced in a study of neurological immune-mediated disorders. As to time point: longitudinal time-point 3. Using its own MiXCR run on the 5' RACE reads, TCRdb lists one record per CDR3 protein. Of about 81,000 distinct CDR3 sequences in the sample, about 4% were seen once. Specimen: PBMCs. These TCRs come from a woman aged 55-70 years with multiple sclerosis.

This clonotype has ten or more counts. This CDR3 is CSVDKTGNYGYTF. In nucleotides, the CDR3 is TGCAGCGTTGATAAAACAGGAAACTATGGCTACACCTTC. V usage is TRBV29-1 and J usage is TRBJ1-2; D is possibly TRBD1 (5 bases). From germline, CDR1 is SQVTM and CDR2 ANQGSEA. The CDR3 runs 13 residues. V was cut by 3 bases and J by 2 bases, with 10 bases left in between.

This clonotype was seen at least ten times. The chain couples TRBV6-6 to TRBJ2-2; D may be TRBD1 (5 bases). The V and J ends lost 5 bases and 5 bases respectively, with 6 bases between them. Germline assignment: CDR1 MNHNY and CDR2 SVGAGI (reference sequence). The CDR3 covers 12 residues. CDR3 residues: CASSHRTGELFF. Here the CDR3 DNA reads TGTGCCAGCAGTCACAGGACCGGGGAGCTGTTTTTT.

This clonotype has at least ten counts. The CDR3: CASSPVATNEKLFF. The CDR3 region has the DNA TGTGCCAGCAGCCCGGTGGCAACTAATGAAAAACTGTTTTTT. The rearrangement joins TRBV6-5 to TRBJ1-4; D gene uncertain. This CDR3 has 14 amino acids. From germline, CDR1 is MNHEY and CDR2 SVGAGI. Trimming took 6 bases from V and 0 from J, leaving 8 bases between them.

This clonotype has a count of ten or more. The rearrangement links TRBV3-1 to TRBJ2-7, with TRBD2 identical over 10 bases. Germline V gene data show CDR1 as LGHDT and CDR2 as YNNKEL (reference sequence). V lost 1 base, J lost 0 bases, and 0 bases stayed unmatched. The CDR3 is 15 amino acids. The CDR3 spells CASSQASGGSYEQYF. CDR3 coding DNA: TGTGCCAGCAGCCAAGCTAGCGGGGGCTCCTACGAGCAGTACTTC.

This clonotype appeared many times. This chain connects TRBV14 to TRBJ2-5, with D uncertain. The CDR3 is 13 amino acids. Germline V gives CDR1 SGHDN, CDR2 FVKESK. V gave up 0 bases and J gave up 14 bases, with 16 bases separating them. CDR3 amino acids: CASSQDQETSRYF. In DNA, the CDR3 is TGTGCCAGCAGCCAAGATCAGGAGACCTCTCGATACTTC.

This clonotype was recorded many times. V usage is TRBV29-1 and J usage is TRBJ1-3; D call uncertain. The CDR3 is 14 residues long. CDR1 and CDR2 from the germline V gene are SQVTM and ANQGSEA. Trimming shortened V by 2 bases and J by 0 bases, and 8 bases separated the two germline ends. CDR3 sequence (DNA): TGCAGCGTTGAAAAAGGTCCCTCTGGAAACACCATATATTTT. Translating it yields CSVEKGPSGNTIYF.

As concerns this clonotype: The junction does not match germline at one end; this may be a read error. This chain uses TRBV5-6 with TRBJ2-7, with 11 bases that match TRBD1. From germline, CDR1 is SGHDT and CDR2 YYEEEE. There are 15 residues in the CDR3. The CDR3 reads CARSLGQGAYHEQYF. For the CDR3, the DNA is TGTGCCAGAAGCTTAGGACAGGGGGCATACCACGAGCAGTACTTC.

This clonotype was counted many times. This chain joins TRBV20-1 and TRBJ1-4; D is perhaps TRBD1 (5 bases). V lost 4 bases and J lost 0, with 6 bases in between. The germline CDR1 and CDR2 sequences are DFQATT and SNEGSKA (reference sequence). There are 13 residues in the CDR3. The CDR3 nucleotides are TGCAGTGCTAAGACAGCAACTAATGAAAAACTGTTTTTT. Encoded protein: CSAKTATNEKLFF.

A few counts support this clonotype. This chain links TRBV7-6 with TRBJ2-7; the match to TRBD1 covers 8 bases. The CDR3 is 18 amino acids. The trim removed 4 bases at V and 3 bases at J, leaving 17 bases unmatched. Germline CDR1 and CDR2: SGHVS and FNYEAQ. The CDR3 DNA sequence: TGTGCCAGCAGCTCCACCGGGACAGGCCAACTGGGCCTCTACGAGCAGTACTTC. Amino acid sequence: CASSSTGTGQLGLYEQYF.

This clonotype was found many times. This chain uses TRBV11-2 with TRBJ2-3; D call uncertain. The CDR3 runs to 13 residues. Per germline, CDR1 SGHAT and CDR2 FQNNGV. V was trimmed by 3 bases and J by 3 bases, leaving 7 bases between them. DNA of the CDR3: TGTGCCAGCAGCTTCCTCCGAACAGATACGCAGTATTTT. Protein product: CASSFLRTDTQYF.

This clonotype has ten or more counts. The chain combines TRBV7-2 with TRBJ1-4; 7 bases map to TRBD1. Germline V lookup: CDR1 SGHTA, CDR2 FQGNSA. The CDR3 is 13 residues long. V lost 8 bases to trimming and J lost 4 bases; unmatched junction nucleotides: 4. DNA for the CDR3: TGTGCCAGCCGGGACAGACTTAATGAAAAACTGTTTTTT. Its translation is CASRDRLNEKLFF.

This clonotype was detected ten times or more. This CDR3 reads CASKPPGQARGQPQHF. CDR3 DNA sequence: TGTGCCAGCAAACCGCCAGGACAGGCACGGGGTCAGCCCCAGCATTTT. The chain recombines TRBV12-3 or TRBV12-4 with TRBJ1-5; 7 bases match TRBD1. The CDR3 is 16 residues long. V gave up 7 bases and J gave up 6 bases; unmatched junction bases: 15.

This clonotype occurred many times. The CDR3 is CSARDPGGGLNEQFF. The CDR3 nucleotides are TGCAGTGCTAGAGATCCTGGGGGGGGCCTCAATGAGCAGTTCTTC. The chain has TRBV20-1 and TRBJ2-1; D is possibly TRBD2 (7 bases). With 0 bases removed from V and 6 bases from J, the gap between germline ends came to 15 bases. The CDR3 length is 15 residues. From germline, CDR1 is DFQATT and CDR2 SNEGSKA (reference sequence).

The genes are TRBV18 and TRBJ2-1, with a tentative D call TRBD2 (7 bases). Germline CDR1 KGHSH, CDR2 LQKENI. This CDR3 has 17 residues. V was shortened by 6 bases and J by 5 bases, with 23 bases between the two germline ends. The CDR3 DNA sequence: TGTGCCAGCTCGCCCCCCTGGGGGGGGGGCCAGGACAATGAGCAGTTCTTC. It specifies CASSPPWGGGQDNEQFF.

This clonotype was recorded at least ten times. The CDR3 DNA sequence: TGTGCCAGCAGCCAAGATCAGGAGGTTGAGCAGTTCTTC. This translates into CASSQDQEVEQFF. J is TRBJ2-1 and V is TRBV4-2; possibly TRBD2 for D (5 bases). CDR1 LGHNA and CDR2 YNFKEQ come from the germline V gene. The CDR3 is 13 residues long. Trimming cost V 0 bases and J 9 bases, with 9 bases left between them.